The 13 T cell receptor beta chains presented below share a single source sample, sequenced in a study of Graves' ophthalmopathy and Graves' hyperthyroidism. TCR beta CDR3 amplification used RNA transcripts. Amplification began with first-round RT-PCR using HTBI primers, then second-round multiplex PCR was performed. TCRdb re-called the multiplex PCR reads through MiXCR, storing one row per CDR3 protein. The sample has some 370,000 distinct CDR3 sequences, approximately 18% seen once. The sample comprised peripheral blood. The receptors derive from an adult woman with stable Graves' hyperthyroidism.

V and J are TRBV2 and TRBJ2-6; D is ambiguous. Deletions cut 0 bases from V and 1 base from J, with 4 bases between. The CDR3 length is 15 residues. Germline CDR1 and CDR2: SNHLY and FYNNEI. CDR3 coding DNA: TGTGCCAGCAGTGAAGCGGCTTCTGGGGCCAACGTCCTGACTTTC. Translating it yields CASSEAASGANVLTF.

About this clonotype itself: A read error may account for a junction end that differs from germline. CDR3 residues: CASSLEGTGTRNAEAFF. The CDR3 DNA reads TGCGCCAGCAGCTTGGAGGGGACAGGGACTCGGAACGCTGAAGCTTTCTTT. The chain combines TRBV5-1 with TRBJ1-1, with 9 bases matching TRBD1. The length of the CDR3 is 17 residues. CDR1 and CDR2 from the germline V gene are SGHRS and YFSETQ.

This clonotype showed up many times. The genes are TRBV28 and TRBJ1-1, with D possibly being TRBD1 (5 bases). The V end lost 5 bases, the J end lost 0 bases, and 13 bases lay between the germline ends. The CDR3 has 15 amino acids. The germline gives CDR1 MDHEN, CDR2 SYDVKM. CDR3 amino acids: CASSLTGPMNTEAFF. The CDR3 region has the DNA TGTGCCAGCAGTCTGACGGGACCTATGAACACTGAAGCTTTCTTT.

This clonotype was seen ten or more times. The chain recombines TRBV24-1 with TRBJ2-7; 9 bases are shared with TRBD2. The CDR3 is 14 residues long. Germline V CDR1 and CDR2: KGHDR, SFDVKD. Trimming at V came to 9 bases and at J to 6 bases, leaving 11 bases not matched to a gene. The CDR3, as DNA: TGTGCCACCGGCGGGAGGGCCGACTTGAGCGAGCAGTACTTC. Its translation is CATGGRADLSEQYF.

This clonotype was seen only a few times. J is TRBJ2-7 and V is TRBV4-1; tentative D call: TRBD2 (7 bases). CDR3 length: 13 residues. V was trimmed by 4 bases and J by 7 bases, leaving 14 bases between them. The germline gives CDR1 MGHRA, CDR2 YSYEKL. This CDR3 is CASSPARGGEQYF. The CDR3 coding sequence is TGCGCCAGCAGCCCAGCAAGGGGGGGGGAGCAGTACTTC.

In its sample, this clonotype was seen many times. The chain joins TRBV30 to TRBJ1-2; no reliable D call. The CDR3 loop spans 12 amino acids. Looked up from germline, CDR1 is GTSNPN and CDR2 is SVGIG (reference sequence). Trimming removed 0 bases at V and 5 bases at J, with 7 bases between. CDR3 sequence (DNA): TGTGCCTGGAGTGTTCTCGGGTATGGCTACACCTTC. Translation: CAWSVLGYGYTF.

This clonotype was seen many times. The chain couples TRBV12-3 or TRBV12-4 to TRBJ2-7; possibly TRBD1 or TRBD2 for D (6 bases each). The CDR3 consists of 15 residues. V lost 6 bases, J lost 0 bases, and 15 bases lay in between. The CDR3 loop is CASSTRDTRSYEQYF. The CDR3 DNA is TGTGCCAGCAGCACGCGGGACACCCGCTCCTACGAGCAGTACTTC.

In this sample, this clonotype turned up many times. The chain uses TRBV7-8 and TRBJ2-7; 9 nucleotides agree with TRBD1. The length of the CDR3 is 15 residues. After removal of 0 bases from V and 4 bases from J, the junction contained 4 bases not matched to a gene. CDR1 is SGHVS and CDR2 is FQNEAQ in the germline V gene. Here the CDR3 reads CASSLAHRGQYEQYF. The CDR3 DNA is TGTGCCAGCAGCTTAGCGCACAGGGGGCAGTACGAGCAGTACTTC.

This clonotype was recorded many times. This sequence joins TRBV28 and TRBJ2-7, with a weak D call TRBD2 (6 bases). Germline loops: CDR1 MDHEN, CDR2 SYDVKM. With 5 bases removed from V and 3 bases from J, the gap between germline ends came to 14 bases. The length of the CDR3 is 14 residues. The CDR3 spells CASSPGWGDYEQYF. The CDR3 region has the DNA TGTGCCAGCAGTCCAGGATGGGGGGACTACGAGCAGTACTTC.

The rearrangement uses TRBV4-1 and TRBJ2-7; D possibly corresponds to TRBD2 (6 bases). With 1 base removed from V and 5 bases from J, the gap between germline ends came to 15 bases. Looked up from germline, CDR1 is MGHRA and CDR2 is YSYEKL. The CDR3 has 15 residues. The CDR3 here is CASSQGRRGSHEQYF. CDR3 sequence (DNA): TGCGCCAGCAGCCAAGGGAGGAGGGGATCCCACGAGCAGTACTTC.

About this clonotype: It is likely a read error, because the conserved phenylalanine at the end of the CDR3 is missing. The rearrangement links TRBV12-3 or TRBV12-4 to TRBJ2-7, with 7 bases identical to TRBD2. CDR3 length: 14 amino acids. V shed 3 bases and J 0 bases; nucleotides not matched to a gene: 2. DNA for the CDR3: TGTGCCAGCAGTTTGTCTAGCGGCTCCTACGAGCAGTACTTG. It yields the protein CASSLSSGSYEQYL.

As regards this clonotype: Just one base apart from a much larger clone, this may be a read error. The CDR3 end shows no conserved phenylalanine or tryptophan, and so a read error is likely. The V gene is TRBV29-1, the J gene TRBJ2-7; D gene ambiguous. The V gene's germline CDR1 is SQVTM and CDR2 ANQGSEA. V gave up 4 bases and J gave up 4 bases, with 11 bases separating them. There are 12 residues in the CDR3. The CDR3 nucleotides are TGCAGCGTTGGCGTAAGTAGTTACGAGCAGTACTAC. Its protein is CSVGVSSYEQYY.

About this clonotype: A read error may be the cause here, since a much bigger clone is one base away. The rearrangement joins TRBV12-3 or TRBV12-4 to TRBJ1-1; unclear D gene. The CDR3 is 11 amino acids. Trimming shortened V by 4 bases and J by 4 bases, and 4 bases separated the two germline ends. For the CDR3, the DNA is TGTGCCAGCAGTTATGCCACTGAAGCTTTCTTT. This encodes CASSYATEAFF.